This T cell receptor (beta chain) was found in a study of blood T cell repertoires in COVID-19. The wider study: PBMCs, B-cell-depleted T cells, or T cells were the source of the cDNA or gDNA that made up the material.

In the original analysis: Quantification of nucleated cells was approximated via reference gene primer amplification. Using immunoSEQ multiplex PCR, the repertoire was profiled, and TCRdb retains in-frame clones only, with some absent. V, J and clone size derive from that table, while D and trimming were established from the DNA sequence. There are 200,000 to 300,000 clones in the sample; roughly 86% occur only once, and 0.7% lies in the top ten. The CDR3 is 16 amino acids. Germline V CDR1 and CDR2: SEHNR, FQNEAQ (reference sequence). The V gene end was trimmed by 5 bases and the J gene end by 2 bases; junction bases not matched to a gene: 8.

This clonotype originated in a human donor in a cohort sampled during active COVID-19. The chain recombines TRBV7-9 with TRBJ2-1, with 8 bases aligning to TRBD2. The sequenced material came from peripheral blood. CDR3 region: CASSPYTSGPYNEQFF. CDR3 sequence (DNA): TGTGCCAGCAGCCCCTACACTAGCGGACCCTACAATGAGCAGTTCTTC.